Below are 22 T cell receptor beta chains sequenced from a single sample in a study of blood T cell repertoires in COVID-19. Generated by immunoSEQ multiplex PCR, the TCRdb table keeps only in-frame clones and is missing some. In the table there are around 400,000 clones, around 87% of which are singletons. Material: peripheral blood. Receptors originate from a woman aged 55-69 years with COVID-19, enrolled during active disease.

V gene TRBV2 combines with J gene TRBJ2-3; D is undetermined. The ends were cut back, 7 bases at V and 2 bases at J, with 13 bases in the middle. The CDR3 sequence is 14 residues long. Germline values: CDR1 SNHLY, CDR2 FYNNEI. CDR3 residues: CASTWNRVTDTQYF. The CDR3 DNA is TGTGCCAGCACTTGGAACAGAGTCACAGATACGCAGTATTTT.

The genes are TRBV19 and TRBJ1-1, with unresolved D. Deletions cut 0 bases from V and 1 base from J, with 9 bases between. The CDR3 spans 15 residues. Germline loops: CDR1 LNHDA, CDR2 SQIVND (reference sequence). The CDR3 nucleotides read TGTGCCAGTAGTATAGATTGGAGTCGGAACACTGAAGCTTTCTTT. Translation: CASSIDWSRNTEAFF. Supplemented by reference TRBV19 and TRBJ1-1, the full variable domain reads DGGITQSPKYLFRKEGQNVTLSCEQNLNHDAMYWYRQDPGQGLRLIYYSQIVNDFQKGDIAEGYSVSREKKESFPLTVTSAQKNPTAFYLCASSIDWSRNTEAFFGQGTRLTVV.

The sample holds one count of this clone. The V gene is TRBV28, the J gene TRBJ1-6; the D gene is possibly TRBD1 (6 bases). The germline CDR1 and CDR2 sequences are MDHEN and SYDVKM. The CDR3 runs 15 residues. The V end lost 3 bases, the J end lost 8 bases, and 14 bases lay between the germline ends. The CDR3 DNA is TGTGCCAGCAGTTTCCCTACGAGGACAGATTCACCCCTCCACTTT. Residues: CASSFPTRTDSPLHF.

The chain joins TRBV19 to TRBJ2-6; 14 bases line up with TRBD2. Germline V lookup: CDR1 LNHDA, CDR2 SQIVND (reference sequence). With V trimmed by 4 bases and J by 4 bases, 9 bases remained unmatched. The CDR3 sequence is 19 residues long. DNA for the CDR3: TGTGCCAGTAGTAGGGAGGGACTAGCGGGGGCTGCGGGGGCCAACGTCCTGACTTTC. This codes for CASSREGLAGAAGANVLTF.

V is TRBV5-1 and J is TRBJ2-2; 10 nucleotides align to TRBD2. The V and J ends lost 3 bases and 1 base, in that order; junction bases with no gene match: 12. Per germline, CDR1 SGHRS and CDR2 YFSETQ. This CDR3 has 19 amino acids. The CDR3 reads CASSWGLTLAGVNTGELFF. The CDR3, as DNA: TGCGCCAGCAGCTGGGGGCTAACCCTAGCGGGGGTGAACACCGGGGAGCTGTTTTTT.

The J gene is TRBJ1-5, the V gene TRBV19; D gene uncertain. From germline, CDR1 is LNHDA and CDR2 SQIVND (reference sequence). This CDR3 is 16 amino acids long. V dropped 5 bases and J dropped 2 bases, with 16 bases sitting between them. The CDR3 bases are TGTGCCAGTAGTTCGTTAGCGCGATGGGGCAATCAGCCCCAGCATTTT. This encodes CASSSLARWGNQPQHF.

The V call is TRBV6-5, the J call TRBJ1-3, with TRBD1 as a possible D gene (6 bases). Germline V gene data show CDR1 as MNHEY and CDR2 as SVGAGI. The CDR3 is 13 amino acids. The V end was cut by 7 bases, the J end by 4 bases, with 11 bases between. CDR3 DNA: TGTGCCAGCACGCGGGGGCGAGGAAACACCATATATTTT. Amino acids: CASTRGRGNTIYF.

V gene TRBV27 combines with J gene TRBJ2-5; D not resolved. The V gene lost 2 bases and the J gene lost 0 bases, with 7 bases spanning the gap. The CDR3 consists of 14 residues. Germline CDR1 is MNHEY and CDR2 is SMNVEV (reference sequence). CDR3 DNA: TGTGCCAGCAGTTTACGTCTAAACCAAGAGACCCAGTACTTC. It codes for CASSLRLNQETQYF.

This clone was counted a single time. The chain joins TRBV11-3 to TRBJ2-2, with TRBD1 identical over 9 bases. This CDR3 region has 16 residues. Germline lookup yields CDR1 SGHNT and CDR2 YENEEA. J was trimmed by 7 bases and V by 5 bases; bases with no gene match: 11. This chain's CDR3 is CASSHGQGKIGGELFF. CDR3 bases: TGTGCCAGCAGCCACGGACAGGGGAAGATCGGCGGGGAGCTGTTTTTT.

This clone was counted between two and nine times. The J gene is TRBJ2-3, the V gene TRBV27; weak D call: TRBD1 (5 bases). Looked up from germline, CDR1 is MNHEY and CDR2 is SMNVEV (reference sequence). V was cut by 5 bases and J by 6 bases, with 18 bases left in between. The CDR3 is 15 amino acids. CDR3 DNA sequence: TGTGCCAGCAGTGGGGAAAGGGGATTTCAGGATACGCAGTATTTT. Protein sequence: CASSGERGFQDTQYF.

This clone has just a few counts. The rearrangement joins TRBV19 to TRBJ2-6; a possible D gene is TRBD2 (6 bases). The CDR3 totals 15 residues. The V end was cut by 8 bases, the J end by 2 bases, with 13 bases between. Germline V gives CDR1 LNHDA, CDR2 SQIVND (reference sequence). CDR3 loop: CASLGRTTGANVLTF. The CDR3 DNA sequence: TGTGCCAGTCTAGGACGGACTACTGGGGCCAACGTCCTGACTTTC.

J is TRBJ1-2 and V is TRBV27, with 9 bases fitting TRBD1. Germline V CDR1 and CDR2: MNHEY, SMNVEV (reference sequence). After removal of 5 bases from V and 4 bases from J, the junction contained 8 bases not matched to a gene. This CDR3 contains 15 residues. CDR3 nucleotides: TGTGCCAGCAGTCCGCACAGGGGGCGCCCCTATGGCTACACCTTC. Protein: CASSPHRGRPYGYTF.

This clone showed up just a few times. The genes are TRBV7-7 and TRBJ2-1, with 13 bases identical to TRBD2. Germline assignment: CDR1 SSHAT and CDR2 FNYEAQ (reference sequence). CDR3 length: 15 residues. The V gene end was trimmed by 1 base and the J gene end by 10 bases; junction bases not matched to a gene: 4. The CDR3 region is CASSLESTSGGEQFF. CDR3 coding DNA: TGTGCCAGCAGCTTAGAATCGACTAGCGGGGGGGAGCAGTTCTTC.

The rearrangement uses TRBV20-1 and TRBJ1-4; D is unclear. Germline V lookup: CDR1 DFQATT, CDR2 SNEGSKA (reference sequence). The CDR3 spans 13 residues. Trimming took off 3 bases at V and 8 bases at J, with 13 bases between the two ends. CDR3 nucleotide sequence: TGCAGTGCTAGTCCGGGGAAGGGCGAAAAACTGTTTTTT. Translated, it gives CSASPGKGEKLFF.

This clone was seen a handful of times. V usage is TRBV19 and J usage is TRBJ2-1, with 8 bases fitting TRBD1. The V segment lost 0 bases and the J segment 4 bases; nucleotides outside the gene matches: 5. The CDR3 contains 16 residues. The germline V gene encodes CDR1 LNHDA and CDR2 SQIVND (reference sequence). This CDR3 reads CASSIDETGEYNEQFF. The CDR3 nucleotides read TGTGCCAGTAGTATAGATGAGACAGGGGAGTACAATGAGCAGTTCTTC.

CDR3 in DNA: TGTGCCAGTAGGGAAGTCGGGGCCGGGGAGCTGTTTTTT. It encodes CASREVGAGELFF. The V gene is TRBV19, the J gene TRBJ2-2; perhaps TRBD2 as D (5 bases). The CDR3 totals 13 residues. Germline assignment: CDR1 LNHDA and CDR2 SQIVND (reference sequence). The V and J ends lost 6 bases and 6 bases respectively, with 11 bases between them.

This chain uses TRBV12-3 or TRBV12-4 with TRBJ1-1; D may be TRBD1 (5 bases). Trimming pared 6 bases from V and 2 bases from J, leaving 10 bases between. CDR3 length equals 13 residues. The CDR3 DNA is TGTGCCAGCAGGCAACAGGTAAACACTGAAGCTTTCTTT. It yields the protein CASRQQVNTEAFF.

Concerning this clone: Other DNA sequences in the same sample also yield this CDR3. The chain joins TRBV5-1 to TRBJ1-2; no definite D call. The CDR3 consists of 12 residues. The ends were cut back, 2 bases at V and 8 bases at J, with 10 bases in the middle. Germline V gene data show CDR1 as SGHRS and CDR2 as YFSETQ. For the CDR3, the DNA is TGCGCCAGCAGCTTCGGAGGGCAGGGCTACACCTTC. This translates into CASSFGGQGYTF. Based on the CDR3 plus reference TRBV5-1 and TRBJ1-2, the full variable domain is KAGVTQTPRYLIKTRGQQVTLSCSPISGHRSVSWYQQTPGQGLQFLFEYFSETQRNKGNFPGRFSGRQFSNSRSEMNVSTLELGDSALYLCASSFGGQGYTFGSGTRLTVV.

The rearrangement links TRBV5-8 to TRBJ1-6; D is undetermined. Germline V gene data show CDR1 as SGHTS and CDR2 as YDEGEE. V lost 2 bases and J lost 4, with 7 bases in between. CDR3 size: 14 residues. The CDR3 is CASSLPDYNSPLHF. Written as DNA, the CDR3 is TGTGCCAGCAGCTTACCAGATTATAATTCACCCCTCCACTTT.

The CDR3 nucleotides are TGTGCCAGCAGCCAAGCGACACCCGGGACAGGACCCGGGGGGTTTGAAAACATTCAGTACTTC. Encoded protein: CASSQATPGTGPGGFENIQYF. This chain uses TRBV3-1 (or the pseudogene TRBV3-2) with TRBJ2-4; tentatively, D is TRBD1 (8 bases). Germline CDR1 reads LGHDT; CDR2 reads YNNKEL (reference sequence). The germline V and J ends were trimmed by 1 base and 5 bases, with 30 bases remaining between them. The CDR3 totals 21 residues.

This clone came up a few times. This sequence joins TRBV12-3 or TRBV12-4 and TRBJ2-3; TRBD1 might be the D (6 bases). This CDR3 contains 13 residues. Between the trimmed V and J ends, which lost 6 bases and 4 bases, there was a span of 11 bases. This CDR3 is CASRPTGSDTQYF. The CDR3 DNA is TGTGCCAGCAGACCCACAGGGTCAGATACGCAGTATTTT.

The chain employs TRBV7-2 and TRBJ1-6, with 10 bases matching TRBD1. The CDR3 totals 16 residues. From germline, CDR1 is SGHTA and CDR2 FQGNSA. The V segment lost 3 bases and the J segment 5 bases; nucleotides outside the gene matches: 4. The CDR3 sequence is CASSLTGGRNNSPLHF. In DNA, the CDR3 is TGTGCCAGCAGCTTGACAGGGGGCAGGAATAATTCACCCCTCCACTTT.